This TCR beta chain was observed in a study of T cell repertoires in cytomegalovirus infection. The overall study: Through public TCR beta signatures, both CMV infection and matching HLA type were indicated.

Concerning this clonotype: Its antigen is unidentified.

Study-wide results and limits: Accumulated public TCR beta family frequency recognized individuals carrying CMV together with the relevant HLA. The ex vivo response was dominated by HLA-C-restricted CMV-specific TCR beta clonotypes.

Trimming left V 10 bases short and J 0 bases short, with 12 bases between. The CDR3 runs 13 residues. Germline-derived CDR1 and CDR2 are MNHNY and SVGAGI (reference sequence). TCRdb analysed the reads with MiXCR anew, one entry per CDR3 protein. The table lists hundreds of thousands of distinct CDR3 sequences, 20% to 25% of them singletons. The receptor's source is a human donor in good health (CMV status not recorded). Some clones in this sample may be carry-over from other donors' samples. This chain connects TRBV6-6 to TRBJ1-1; D gene unclear. Sequences were obtained from CD8+ T cells from PBMCs. The CDR3 loop reads CAIQSGLNTEAFF. The CDR3 DNA reads TGTGCCATCCAATCGGGCTTGAACACTGAAGCTTTCTTT.